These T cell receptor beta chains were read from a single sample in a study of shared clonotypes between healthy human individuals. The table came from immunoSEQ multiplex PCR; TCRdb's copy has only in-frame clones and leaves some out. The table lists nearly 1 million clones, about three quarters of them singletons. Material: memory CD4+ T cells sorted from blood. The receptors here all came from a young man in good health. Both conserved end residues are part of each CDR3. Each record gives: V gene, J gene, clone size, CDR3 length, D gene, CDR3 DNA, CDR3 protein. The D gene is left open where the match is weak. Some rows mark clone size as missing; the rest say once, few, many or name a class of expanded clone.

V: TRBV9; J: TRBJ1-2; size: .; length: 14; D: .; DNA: TGTGCCAGCAGCGCCACCGTGCAGGCCTATGGCTACACCTTC; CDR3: CASSATVQAYGYTF
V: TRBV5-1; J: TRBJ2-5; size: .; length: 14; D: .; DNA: TGCGCCAGCAGCTTGGGAGGGGGAGGAGAGACCCAGTACTTC; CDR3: CASSLGGGGETQYF
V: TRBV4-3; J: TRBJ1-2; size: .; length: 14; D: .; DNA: TGCGCCAGCAGCCAAGATTTGGAGCTAGGCGGCTACACCTTC; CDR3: CASSQDLELGGYTF
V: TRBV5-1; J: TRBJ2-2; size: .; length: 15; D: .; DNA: TGCGCCAGCAGAGAGCAGGAGGGCCGATCCGGGGAGCTGTTTTTT; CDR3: CASREQEGRSGELFF
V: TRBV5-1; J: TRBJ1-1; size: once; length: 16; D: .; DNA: TGCGCCAGCAGCTTGGCCGTAACAGACCCGAGCACTGAAGCTTTCTTT; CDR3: CASSLAVTDPSTEAFF
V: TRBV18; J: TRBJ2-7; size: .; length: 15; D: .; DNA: TGTGCCAGCTCACCGGGACCGCTCTATGGCTACGAGCAGTACTTC; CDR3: CASSPGPLYGYEQYF
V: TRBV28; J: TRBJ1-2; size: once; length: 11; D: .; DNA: TGTGCCACCGCCGGGAATGGTGGCTACACCTTC; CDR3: CATAGNGGYTF
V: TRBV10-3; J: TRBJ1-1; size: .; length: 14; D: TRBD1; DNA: TGTGCCATCACCCCCAGGGGGATAAACACTGAAGCTTTCTTT; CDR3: CAITPRGINTEAFF
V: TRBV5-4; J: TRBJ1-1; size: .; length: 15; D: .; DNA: TGTGCCAGCAGCTTACCGGGGACGTTGAACACTGAAGCTTTCTTT; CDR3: CASSLPGTLNTEAFF
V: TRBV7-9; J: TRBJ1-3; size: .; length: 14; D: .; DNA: TGTGCCAGCAGCCCGATGGGGACCGGAAACACCATATATTTT; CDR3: CASSPMGTGNTIYF
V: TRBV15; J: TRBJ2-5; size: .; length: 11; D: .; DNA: TGTGCCACCAGCAGGGAAGAGACCCAGTACTTC; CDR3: CATSREETQYF
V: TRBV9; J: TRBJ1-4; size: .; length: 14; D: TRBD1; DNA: TGTGCCAGCAGCGAACAGGGGAGGGGAGAAAAACTGTTTTTT; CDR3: CASSEQGRGEKLFF
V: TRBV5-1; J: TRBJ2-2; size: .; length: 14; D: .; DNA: TGCGCCAGCAGCTTGGGAATTGCAGCCGGGGAGCTGTTTTTT; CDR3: CASSLGIAAGELFF
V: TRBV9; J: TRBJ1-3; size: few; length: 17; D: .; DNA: TGTGCCAGCAGCGTTCTGGAACCGGGGAGCTCTGGAAACACCATATATTTT; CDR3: CASSVLEPGSSGNTIYF
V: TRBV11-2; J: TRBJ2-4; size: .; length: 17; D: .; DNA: TGTGCCAGCAGCTTAGTGCTGGGCGGTACGGCCAAAAACATTCAGTACTTC; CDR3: CASSLVLGGTAKNIQYF
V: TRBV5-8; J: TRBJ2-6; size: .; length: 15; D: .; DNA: TGTGCCAGCAGCTTGCTCGGAGCTGGGGCCAACGTCCTGACTTTC; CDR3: CASSLLGAGANVLTF
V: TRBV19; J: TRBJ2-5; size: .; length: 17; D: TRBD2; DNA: TGTGCCAGTAGTATGCCCAGTGGACGGGAGGGCCTAGAGACCCAGTACTTC; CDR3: CASSMPSGREGLETQYF
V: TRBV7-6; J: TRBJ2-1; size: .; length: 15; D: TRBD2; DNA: TGTGCCAGCAGCCCAGCGGGAGGGGGCTACAATGAGCAGTTCTTC; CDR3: CASSPAGGGYNEQFF
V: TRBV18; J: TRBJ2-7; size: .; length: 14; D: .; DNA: TGTGCCAGCTCAGTGGCCGGGGCAGCCTACGAGCAGTACTTC; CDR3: CASSVAGAAYEQYF
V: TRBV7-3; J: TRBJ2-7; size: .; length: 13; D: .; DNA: TGTGCCAGCAGCCCAGGGGTTGGGGCGGAGCAGTACTTC; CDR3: CASSPGVGAEQYF
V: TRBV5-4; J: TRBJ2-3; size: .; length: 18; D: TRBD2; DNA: TGTGCCAGCAGCTCGTACTTTAGACTAGCGGGGTACACAGATACGCAGTATTTT; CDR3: CASSSYFRLAGYTDTQYF
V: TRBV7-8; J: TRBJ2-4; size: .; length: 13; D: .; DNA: TGTGCCAGCAGCTTAGCCGGGAAAAACATTCAGTACTTC; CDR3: CASSLAGKNIQYF